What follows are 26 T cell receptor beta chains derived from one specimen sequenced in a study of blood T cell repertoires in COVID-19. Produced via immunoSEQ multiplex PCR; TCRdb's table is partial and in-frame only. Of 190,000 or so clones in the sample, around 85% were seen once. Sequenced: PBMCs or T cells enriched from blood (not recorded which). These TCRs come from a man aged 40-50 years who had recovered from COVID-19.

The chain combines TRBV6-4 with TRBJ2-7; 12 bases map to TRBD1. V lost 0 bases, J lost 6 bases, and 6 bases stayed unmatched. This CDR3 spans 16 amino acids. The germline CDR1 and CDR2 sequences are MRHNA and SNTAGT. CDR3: CASSDSPGQGAGEQYF. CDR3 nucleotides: TGTGCCAGCAGTGACTCGCCGGGACAGGGGGCCGGCGAGCAGTACTTC.

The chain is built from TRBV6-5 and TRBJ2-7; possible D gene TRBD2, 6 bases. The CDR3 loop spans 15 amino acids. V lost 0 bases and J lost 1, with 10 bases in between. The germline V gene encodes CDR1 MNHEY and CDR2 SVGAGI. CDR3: CASSYSMEGSYEQYF. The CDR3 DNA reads TGTGCCAGCAGTTACTCGATGGAGGGTTCCTACGAGCAGTACTTC.

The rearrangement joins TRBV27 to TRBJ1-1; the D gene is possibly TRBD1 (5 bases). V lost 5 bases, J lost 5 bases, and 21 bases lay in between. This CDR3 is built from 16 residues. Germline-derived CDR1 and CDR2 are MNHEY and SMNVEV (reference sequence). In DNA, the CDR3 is TGTGCCAGCAGTGCTGGGACGGGGGATTGGGGAACTGAAGCTTTCTTT. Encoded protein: CASSAGTGDWGTEAFF.

The CDR3 nucleotides read TGTGCCAGCGGGCGGGTGAGGAGCAATCAGCCCCAGCATTTT. Its protein product is CASGRVRSNQPQHF. This chain connects TRBV2 to TRBJ1-5; D ambiguous. Trimming took 8 bases from V and 1 from J, leaving 12 bases between them. The CDR3 sequence is 14 residues long. The V gene's germline CDR1 is SNHLY and CDR2 FYNNEI.

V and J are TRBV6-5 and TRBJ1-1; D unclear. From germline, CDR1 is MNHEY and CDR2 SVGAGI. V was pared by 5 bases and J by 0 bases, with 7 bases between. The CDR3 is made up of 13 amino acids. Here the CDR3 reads CASSTKLNTEAFF. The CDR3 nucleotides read TGTGCCAGCAGTACAAAACTGAACACTGAAGCTTTCTTT.

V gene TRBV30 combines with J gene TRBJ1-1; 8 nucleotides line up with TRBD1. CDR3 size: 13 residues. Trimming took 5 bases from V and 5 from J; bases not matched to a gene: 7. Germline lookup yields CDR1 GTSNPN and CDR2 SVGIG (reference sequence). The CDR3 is CAWRRGQGTEAFF. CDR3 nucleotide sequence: TGTGCCTGGCGCAGGGGGCAGGGGACTGAAGCTTTCTTT.

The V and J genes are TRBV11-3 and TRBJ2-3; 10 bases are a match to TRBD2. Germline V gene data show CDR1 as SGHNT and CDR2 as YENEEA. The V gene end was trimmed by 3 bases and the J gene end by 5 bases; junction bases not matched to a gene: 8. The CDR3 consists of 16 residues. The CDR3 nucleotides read TGTGCCAGCAGCTTGCTAGCGGGAGTCTTCGGAGATACGCAGTATTTT. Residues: CASSLLAGVFGDTQYF.

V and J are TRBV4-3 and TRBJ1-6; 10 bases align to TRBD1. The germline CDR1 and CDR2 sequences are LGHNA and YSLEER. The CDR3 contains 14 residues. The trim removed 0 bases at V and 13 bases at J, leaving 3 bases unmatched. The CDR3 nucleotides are TGCGCCAGCAGCCAAGATGGACAGGGGGGTCCCCTCCACTTT. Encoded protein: CASSQDGQGGPLHF.

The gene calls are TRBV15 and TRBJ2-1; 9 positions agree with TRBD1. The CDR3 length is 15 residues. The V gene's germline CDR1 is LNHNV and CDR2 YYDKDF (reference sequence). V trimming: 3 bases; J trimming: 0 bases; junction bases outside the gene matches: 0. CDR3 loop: CATSRTGGSYNEQFF. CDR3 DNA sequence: TGTGCCACCAGCAGGACAGGGGGCTCCTACAATGAGCAGTTCTTC.

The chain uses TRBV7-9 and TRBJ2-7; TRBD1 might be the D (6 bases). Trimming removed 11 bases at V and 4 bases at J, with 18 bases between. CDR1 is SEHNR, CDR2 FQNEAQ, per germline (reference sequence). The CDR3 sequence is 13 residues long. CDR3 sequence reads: CAVQGARKYEQYF. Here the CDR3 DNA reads TGTGCCGTACAGGGCGCAAGGAAGTACGAGCAGTACTTC.

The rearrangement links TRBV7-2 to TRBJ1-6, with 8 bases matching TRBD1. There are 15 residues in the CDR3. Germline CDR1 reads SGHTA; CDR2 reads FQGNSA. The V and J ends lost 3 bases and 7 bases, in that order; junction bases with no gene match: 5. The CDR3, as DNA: TGTGCCAGCAGCTTGCTGGGACAGGAGAATTCACCCCTCCACTTT. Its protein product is CASSLLGQENSPLHF.

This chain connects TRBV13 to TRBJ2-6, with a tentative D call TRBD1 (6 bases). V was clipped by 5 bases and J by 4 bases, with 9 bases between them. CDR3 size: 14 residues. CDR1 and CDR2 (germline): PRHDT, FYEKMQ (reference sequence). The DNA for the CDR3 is TGTGCCAGCAGCCACAGGGAAGGGGCCAACGTCCTGACTTTC. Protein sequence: CASSHREGANVLTF. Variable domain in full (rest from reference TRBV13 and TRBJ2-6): AAGVIQSPRHLIKEKRETATLKCYPIPRHDTVYWYQQGPGQDPQFLISFYEKMQSDKGSIPDRFSAQQFSDYHSELNMSSLELGDSALYFCASSHREGANVLTFGAGSRLTVL.

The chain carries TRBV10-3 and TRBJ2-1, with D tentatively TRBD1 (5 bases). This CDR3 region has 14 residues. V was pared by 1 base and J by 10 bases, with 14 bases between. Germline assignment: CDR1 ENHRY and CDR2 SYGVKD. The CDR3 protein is CAISEYPQGWEQFF. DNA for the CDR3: TGTGCCATCAGTGAGTACCCCCAGGGTTGGGAGCAGTTCTTC.

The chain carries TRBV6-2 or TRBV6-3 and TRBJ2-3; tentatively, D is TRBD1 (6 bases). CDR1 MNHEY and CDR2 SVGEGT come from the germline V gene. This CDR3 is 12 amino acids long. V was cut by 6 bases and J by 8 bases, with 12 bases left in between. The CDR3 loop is CASSRQASTQYF. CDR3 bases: TGTGCCAGCAGCAGACAGGCATCTACGCAGTATTTT.

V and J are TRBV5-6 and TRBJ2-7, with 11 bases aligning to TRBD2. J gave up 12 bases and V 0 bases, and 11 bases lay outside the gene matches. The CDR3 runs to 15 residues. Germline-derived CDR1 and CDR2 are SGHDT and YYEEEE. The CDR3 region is CASSLVSLAGVGWYF. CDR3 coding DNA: TGTGCCAGCAGCTTGGTGTCACTAGCGGGAGTTGGGTGGTACTTC.

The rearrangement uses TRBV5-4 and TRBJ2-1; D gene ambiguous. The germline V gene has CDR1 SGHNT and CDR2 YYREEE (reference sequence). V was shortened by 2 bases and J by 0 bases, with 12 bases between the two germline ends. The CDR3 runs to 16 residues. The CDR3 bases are TGTGCCAGCAGCTTCTCCCTCGAGAGCTCCTACAATGAGCAGTTCTTC. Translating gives CASSFSLESSYNEQFF.

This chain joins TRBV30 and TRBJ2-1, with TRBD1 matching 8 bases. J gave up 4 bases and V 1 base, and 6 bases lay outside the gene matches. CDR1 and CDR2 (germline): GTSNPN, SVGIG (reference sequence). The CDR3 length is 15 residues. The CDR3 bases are TGTGCCTGGAGTGGGGGGACAGGAAGATACAATGAGCAGTTCTTC. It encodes CAWSGGTGRYNEQFF.

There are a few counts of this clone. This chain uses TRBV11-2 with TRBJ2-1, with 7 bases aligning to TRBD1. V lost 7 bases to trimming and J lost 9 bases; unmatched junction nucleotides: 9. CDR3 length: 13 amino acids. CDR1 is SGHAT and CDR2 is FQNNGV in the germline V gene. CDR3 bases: TGTGCCAGCAACAAGGGGGCTGGTAGTGAGCAGTTCTTC. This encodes CASNKGAGSEQFF.

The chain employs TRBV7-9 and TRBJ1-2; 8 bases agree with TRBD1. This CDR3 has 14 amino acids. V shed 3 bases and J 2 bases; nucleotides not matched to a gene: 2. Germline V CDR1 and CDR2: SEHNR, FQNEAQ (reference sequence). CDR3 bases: TGTGCCAGCAGCTTGAGACAGGGGAACTATGGCTACACCTTC. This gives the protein CASSLRQGNYGYTF.

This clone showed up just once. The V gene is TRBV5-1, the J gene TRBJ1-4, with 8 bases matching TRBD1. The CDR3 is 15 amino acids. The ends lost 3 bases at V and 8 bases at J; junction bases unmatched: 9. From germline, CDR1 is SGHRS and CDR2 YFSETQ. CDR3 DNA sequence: TGCGCCAGCAGCTGGGACGGGACAGGTGAAGAAAAACTGTTTTTT. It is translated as CASSWDGTGEEKLFF. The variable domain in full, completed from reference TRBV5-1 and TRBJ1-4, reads KAGVTQTPRYLIKTRGQQVTLSCSPISGHRSVSWYQQTPGQGLQFLFEYFSETQRNKGNFPGRFSGRQFSNSRSEMNVSTLELGDSALYLCASSWDGTGEEKLFFGSGTQLSVL.

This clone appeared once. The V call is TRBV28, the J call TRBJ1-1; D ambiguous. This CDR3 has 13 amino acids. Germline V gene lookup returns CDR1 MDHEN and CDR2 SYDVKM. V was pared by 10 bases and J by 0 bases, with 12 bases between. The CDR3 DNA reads TGTGCCATACTGGCGGATTTGAACACTGAAGCTTTCTTT. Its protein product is CAILADLNTEAFF.

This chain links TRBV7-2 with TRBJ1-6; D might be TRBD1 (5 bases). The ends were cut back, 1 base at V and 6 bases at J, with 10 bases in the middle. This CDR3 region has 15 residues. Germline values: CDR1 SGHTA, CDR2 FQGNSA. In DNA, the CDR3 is TGTGCCAGCAGCTTAGGGTTAGGGGCTAATTCACCCCTCCACTTT. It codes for CASSLGLGANSPLHF.

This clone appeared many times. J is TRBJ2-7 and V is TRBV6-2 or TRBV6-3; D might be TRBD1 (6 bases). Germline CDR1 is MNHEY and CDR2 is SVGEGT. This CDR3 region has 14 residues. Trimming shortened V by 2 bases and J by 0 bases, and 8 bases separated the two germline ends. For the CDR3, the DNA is TGTGCCAGCAGTTACGGACAGAGCTCCTACGAGCAGTACTTC. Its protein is CASSYGQSSYEQYF.

This CDR3 reads CASSVMGRYNEQFF. The DNA of the CDR3 is TGTGCCAGCAGTGTAATGGGGCGATACAATGAGCAGTTCTTC. This chain uses TRBV7-2 with TRBJ2-1; D is perhaps TRBD1 (5 bases). This CDR3 spans 14 amino acids. V lost 6 bases, J lost 4 bases, and 13 bases lay in between. CDR1 is SGHTA, CDR2 FQGNSA, per germline.

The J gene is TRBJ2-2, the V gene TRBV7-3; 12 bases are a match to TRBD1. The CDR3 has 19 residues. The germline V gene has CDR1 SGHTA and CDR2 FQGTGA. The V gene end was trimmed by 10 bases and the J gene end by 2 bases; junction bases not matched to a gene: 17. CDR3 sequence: CANRGTGGAWSSNTGELFF. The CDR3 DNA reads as TGTGCCAACCGAGGGACAGGGGGCGCTTGGAGTTCTAACACCGGGGAGCTGTTTTTT. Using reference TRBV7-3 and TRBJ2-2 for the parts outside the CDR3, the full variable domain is GAGVSQTPSNKVTEKGKYVELRCDPISGHTALYWYRQSLGQGPEFLIYFQGTGAADDSGLPNDRFFAVRPEGSVSTLKIQRTERGDSAVYLCANRGTGGAWSSNTGELFFGEGSRLTVL.

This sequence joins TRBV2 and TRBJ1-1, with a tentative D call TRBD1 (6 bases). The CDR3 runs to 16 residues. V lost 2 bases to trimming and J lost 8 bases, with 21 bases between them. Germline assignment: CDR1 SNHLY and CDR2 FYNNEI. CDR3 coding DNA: TGTGCCAGCAGTGAAAGACAGGATGTACGGGTTGGAGAAGCTTTCTTT. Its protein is CASSERQDVRVGEAFF.